The sequence of this TCR beta chain was determined in a study of response to subunit inactivated influenza vaccine (dated by TCRdb to the late 2010s). Describing the broader study: Deep quantitative T cell receptor repertoire profiling was used in the study to track responses to a trivalent subunit inactivated influenza vaccine. The investigation overall reported the following: According to the authors, only a limited number of new T cells may be recruited by each seasonal influenza vaccination.

The CDR3 spans 15 residues, from the cysteine through the phenylalanine. Only the CDR3 portion is preserved as DNA: 45 bases, with reading frame beginning at the first base. For CDR1 and CDR2, the germline V gene lists MNHEY and SVGEGT. The library was obtained by RT-PCR. Instrument used: Illumina HiSeq 2500. TCRdb reprocessing: public reads trimmed at Q25 with fastp, clones called with MiXCR, in-frame beta chains kept. Every entry covers one CDR3 protein and lists the most common genes and DNA from its rows. This sample holds around 530,000 distinct CDR3 sequences; 16% were observed only once. The ten largest account for around 3% of the sample. Worth noting for this clonotype: Its antigen is not yet known. Sequence at one end of the junction differs from germline and may be a read error.

The sequence joins TRBV6-2 or TRBV6-3 to TRBJ2-7; the D gene is unclear. The sequence was collected from a man aged 50 to 75 who received an inactivated influenza vaccine. Donor details come from another sample of the same person, matched by shared clones. Sequenced here: CD4+ T cells sorted from PBMCs, sampled less than 25 months after vaccination. The CDR3: CASSYDGTASNEQYF. Read as DNA, the sequence is TGTGCCAGCAGTTACGACGGTACAGCCTCCAACGAGCAGTACTTC.